This entry lists 15 T cell receptor beta chains sequenced from one sample in a study of graft-versus-host responses after intestinal transplantation. Assay: immunoSEQ multiplex PCR; the TCRdb copy retains only in-frame clones and omits some. The sample yields 20,000 or so clones, 80% to 90% seen once. The specimen was PBMCs, collected approximately 450 days after intestinal transplant. Every receptor here comes from a human patient who received an intestinal transplant, so some T cells may come from the graft donor.

This clone was observed a few times. The gene calls are TRBV9 and TRBJ1-3; 8 nucleotides match TRBD1. V was pared by 5 bases and J by 0 bases, with 4 bases of the junction left unmatched. Germline V gene lookup returns CDR1 SGDLS and CDR2 YYNGEE. This CDR3 comprises 15 residues. The CDR3 coding sequence is TGTGCCAGCAGTTTCGGGACAGGCTCTGGAAACACCATATATTTT. Protein: CASSFGTGSGNTIYF.

The chain recombines TRBV9 with TRBJ2-1, with D uncertain. CDR1 is SGDLS, CDR2 YYNGEE, per germline. The CDR3 is 18 amino acids. V was shortened by 0 bases and J by 0 bases, with 16 bases between the two germline ends. The CDR3 reads CASSVVNLLQDSYNEQFF. In nucleotides, the CDR3 is TGTGCCAGCAGCGTAGTTAACCTGTTGCAAGACTCCTACAATGAGCAGTTCTTC.

V usage is TRBV27 and J usage is TRBJ1-1; 7 bases are a match to TRBD1. V was clipped by 5 bases and J by 6 bases; unmatched bases: 6. Germline V lookup: CDR1 MNHEY, CDR2 SMNVEV (reference sequence). This CDR3 is built from 13 residues. CDR3 residues: CASSRQGPPEAFF. As DNA, the CDR3 is TGTGCCAGCAGTAGACAGGGACCCCCTGAAGCTTTCTTT.

The chain carries TRBV21-1 and TRBJ1-1; the table's TRBD1 call for D was not verified on the DNA. TRBV21-1 is designated a pseudogene. CDR3 length: 17 residues. The CDR3 loop is CASSKESPGQGGAEAFF. CDR3 nucleotides: TGTGCCAGCAGCAAAGAATCACCGGGACAGGGAGGGGCTGAAGCTTTCTTT.

J is TRBJ1-1 and V is TRBV7-8; no reliable D call. In germline, CDR1 is SGHVS, CDR2 FQNEAQ. This CDR3 is 12 amino acids long. Trimming pared 2 bases from V and 4 bases from J, leaving 5 bases between. CDR3 in amino acids: CASSLRGTEAFF. The DNA of the CDR3 is TGTGCCAGCAGCTTACGGGGCACTGAAGCTTTCTTT.

The CDR3 sequence is CASSQVLTESNYGYTF. The CDR3 DNA reads as TGTGCCAGTAGTCAGGTCCTTACGGAGTCTAACTATGGCTACACCTTC. This chain uses TRBV19 with TRBJ1-2; D remains unclear. CDR3 length: 16 amino acids. Germline V gives CDR1 LNHDA, CDR2 SQIVND (reference sequence). V gave up 5 bases and J gave up 0 bases, with 16 bases separating them.

J is TRBJ1-5 and V is TRBV27; 8 bases agree with TRBD1. V dropped 0 bases and J dropped 3; count of bases not matched to a gene: 4. Germline V CDR1 and CDR2: MNHEY, SMNVEV (reference sequence). This CDR3 has 16 residues. CDR3 in DNA: TGTGCCAGCAGTTTATCGAGGACAGGGTACAATCAGCCCCAGCATTTT. The encoded protein is CASSLSRTGYNQPQHF.

The CDR3 here is CASSQASGNGYTF. The CDR3 DNA follows: TGTGCCAGCAGCCAAGCGTCCGGGAATGGCTACACCTTC. The V call is TRBV4-2, the J call TRBJ1-2; D remains unclear. Trimming took off 1 base at V and 6 bases at J, with 9 bases between the two ends. CDR1 LGHNA and CDR2 YNFKEQ come from the germline V gene. CDR3 length: 13 residues.

In this sample, this clone turned up once. The chain has TRBV30 and TRBJ1-2, with 7 bases matching TRBD1. Germline V gene lookup returns CDR1 GTSNPN and CDR2 SVGIG (reference sequence). CDR3 length equals 17 residues. V trimming: 0 bases; J trimming: 3 bases; junction bases outside the gene matches: 13. In nucleotides, the CDR3 is TGTGCCTGGAGTGTACAGGGTGAGGGGGCATTTTACTATGGCTACACCTTC. Its translation is CAWSVQGEGAFYYGYTF.

The J gene is TRBJ2-7, the V gene TRBV4-1; D is perhaps TRBD1 (5 bases). Per the germline V gene, CDR1 is MGHRA and CDR2 is YSYEKL. This CDR3 is 16 amino acids long. The V end lost 3 bases, the J end lost 6 bases, and 21 bases lay between the germline ends. In nucleotides, the CDR3 is TGCGCCAGCAGCCAGGATTTCTTTGGGGCCCGACGCGAGCAGTACTTC. Its protein product is CASSQDFFGARREQYF.

The chain couples TRBV11-2 to TRBJ2-1; tentatively, D is TRBD2 (5 bases). The length of the CDR3 is 15 residues. Germline CDR1 SGHAT, CDR2 FQNNGV. The V gene lost 1 base and the J gene lost 4 bases, with 11 bases spanning the gap. CDR3 protein: CASSLGGSVYNEQFF. In DNA, the CDR3 is TGTGCCAGCAGCTTAGGAGGTAGCGTTTACAATGAGCAGTTCTTC.

The CDR3 DNA reads as TGTGCCAGCAGTGAACCCAGAGCGGGCACTAGCACAGATACGCAGTATTTT. Translating it yields CASSEPRAGTSTDTQYF. The rearrangement joins TRBV6-1 to TRBJ2-3; D might be TRBD2 (6 bases). Trimming cost V 2 bases and J 0 bases, with 15 bases left between them. Germline V gives CDR1 MNHNS, CDR2 SASEGT. This CDR3 contains 17 residues.

The V gene is TRBV6-6, the J gene TRBJ2-1; the D gene is possibly TRBD1 (6 bases). V was shortened by 0 bases and J by 5 bases, with 14 bases between the two germline ends. Germline CDR1 MNHNY, CDR2 SVGAGI (reference sequence). The CDR3 sequence is 16 residues long. CDR3 in DNA: TGTGCCAGCAGTTACTCGTACAGGGTAGTCCACAATGAGCAGTTCTTC. It is translated as CASSYSYRVVHNEQFF.

The chain employs TRBV4-1 and TRBJ2-7; weak D call: TRBD2 (5 bases). The V end lost 2 bases, the J end lost 1 base, and 21 bases lay between the germline ends. The CDR3 contains 18 residues. Germline lookup yields CDR1 MGHRA and CDR2 YSYEKL. CDR3 sequence: CASSQRVVLSSLSYEQYF. CDR3 nucleotides: TGCGCCAGCAGCCAAAGAGTTGTGCTGTCTAGCCTATCCTACGAGCAGTACTTC.

The chain carries TRBV4-1 and TRBJ1-1; D not certain. Trimming removed 0 bases at V and 1 base at J, with 9 bases between. Per the germline V gene, CDR1 is MGHRA and CDR2 is YSYEKL. This CDR3 is 15 amino acids long. The CDR3 loop is CASSQEHTSNTEAFF. In DNA, the CDR3 is TGCGCCAGCAGCCAAGAACATACGTCGAACACTGAAGCTTTCTTT.